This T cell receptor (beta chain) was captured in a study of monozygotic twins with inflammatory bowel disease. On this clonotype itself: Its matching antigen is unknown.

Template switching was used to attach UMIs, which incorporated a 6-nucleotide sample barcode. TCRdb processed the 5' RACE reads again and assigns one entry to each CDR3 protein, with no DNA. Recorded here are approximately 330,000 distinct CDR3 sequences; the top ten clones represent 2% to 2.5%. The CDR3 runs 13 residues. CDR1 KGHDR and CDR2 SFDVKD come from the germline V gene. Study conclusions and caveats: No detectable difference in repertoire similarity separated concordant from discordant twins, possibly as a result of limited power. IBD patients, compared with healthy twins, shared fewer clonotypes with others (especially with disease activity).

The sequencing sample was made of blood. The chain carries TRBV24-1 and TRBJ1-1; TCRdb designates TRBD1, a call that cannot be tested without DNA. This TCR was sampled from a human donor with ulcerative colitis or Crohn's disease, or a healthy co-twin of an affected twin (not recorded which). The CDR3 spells CATKGARNTEAFF.